The 2 T cell receptor beta chains below come from one sample, sequenced in a study of PD-1 blockade in classical Hodgkin lymphoma. Repertoires were generated with immunoSEQ multiplex PCR, while TCRdb's copy carries only in-frame clones and drops some. The repertoire holds around 20,000 clones, 79% seen once, with 15% to 20% in the top ten. The patients all showed relapse after autologous stem cell transplantation, while their brentuximab vedotin exposure varied. The sample was peripheral blood mononuclear cells (PBMCs), taken before the second cycle of nivolumab. Source of these receptors: a human donor with classical Hodgkin lymphoma.

The chain employs TRBV6-5 and TRBJ1-3, with D uncertain. In germline, CDR1 is MNHEY, CDR2 SVGAGI. There are 13 residues in the CDR3. V was shortened by 4 bases and J by 0 bases, with 4 bases between the two germline ends. The CDR3 DNA reads as TGTGCCAGCAGTTGGGTCTCTGGAAACACCATATATTTT. Its protein product is CASSWVSGNTIYF.

The J gene is TRBJ2-5, the V gene TRBV4-3; TRBD2 aligns across 9 bases. Germline CDR1 and CDR2: LGHNA and YSLEER. The trim removed 0 bases at V and 2 bases at J, leaving 1 base unmatched. The CDR3 sequence is 15 residues long. DNA for the CDR3: TGCGCCAGCAGCCAAGAGCGGGGGGGGCAAGAGACCCAGTACTTC. Its protein product is CASSQERGGQETQYF.